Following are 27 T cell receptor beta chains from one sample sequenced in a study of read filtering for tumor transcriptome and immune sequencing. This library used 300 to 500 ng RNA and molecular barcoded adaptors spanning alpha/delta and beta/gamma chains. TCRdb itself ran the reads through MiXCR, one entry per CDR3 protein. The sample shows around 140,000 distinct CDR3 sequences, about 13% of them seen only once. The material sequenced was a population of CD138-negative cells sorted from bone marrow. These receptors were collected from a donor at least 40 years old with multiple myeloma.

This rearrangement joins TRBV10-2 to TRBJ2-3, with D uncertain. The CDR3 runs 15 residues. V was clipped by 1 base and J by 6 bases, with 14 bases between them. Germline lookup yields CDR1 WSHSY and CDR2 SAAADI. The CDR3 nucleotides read TGCGCCAGCAGTGAGTTTTCTCATGTATCGGATACGCAGTATTTT. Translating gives CASSEFSHVSDTQYF.

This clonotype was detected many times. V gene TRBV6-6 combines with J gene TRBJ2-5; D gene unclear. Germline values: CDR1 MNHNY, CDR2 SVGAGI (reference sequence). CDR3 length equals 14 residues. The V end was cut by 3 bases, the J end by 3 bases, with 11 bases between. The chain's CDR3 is CASSYTRSKETQYF. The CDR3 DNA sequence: TGTGCCAGCAGTTATACTCGCTCTAAAGAGACCCAGTACTTC.

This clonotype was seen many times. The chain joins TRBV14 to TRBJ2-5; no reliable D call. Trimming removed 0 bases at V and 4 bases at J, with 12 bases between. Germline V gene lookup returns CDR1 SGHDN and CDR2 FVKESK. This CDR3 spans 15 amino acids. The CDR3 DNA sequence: TGTGCCAGCAGCCAAGATAGGTATAGAGGAGAGACCCAGTACTTC. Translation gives CASSQDRYRGETQYF.

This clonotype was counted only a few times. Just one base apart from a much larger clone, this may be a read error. The CDR3 DNA sequence: TGTGCCGGCAGCCGGGGGAGGGGTCTTTACGAGCAGTACTTC. Its translation: CAGSRGRGLYEQYF. The V gene is TRBV6-6, the J gene TRBJ2-7; 7 positions match TRBD2. The CDR3 loop spans 14 amino acids. The germline gives CDR1 MNHNY, CDR2 SVGAGI (reference sequence).

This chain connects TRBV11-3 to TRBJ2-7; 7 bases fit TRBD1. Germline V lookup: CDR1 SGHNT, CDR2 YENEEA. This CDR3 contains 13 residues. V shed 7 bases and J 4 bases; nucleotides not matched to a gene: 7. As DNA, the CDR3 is TGTGCCAGCACCGACAGGGAGAGGTACGAGCAGTACTTC. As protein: CASTDRERYEQYF.

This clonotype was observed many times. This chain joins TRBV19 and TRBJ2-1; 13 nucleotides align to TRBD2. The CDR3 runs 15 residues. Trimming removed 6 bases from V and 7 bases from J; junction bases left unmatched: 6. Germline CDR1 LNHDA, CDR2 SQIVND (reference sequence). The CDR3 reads CASSPGLAGLNEQFF. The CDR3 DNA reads TGTGCCAGTAGCCCGGGACTAGCGGGACTTAATGAGCAGTTCTTC.

CDR3 nucleotide sequence: TGTGCCAGCAGTGAATATGACAGAGCCTATGGCTACACCTTC. Its protein is CASSEYDRAYGYTF. The chain couples TRBV25-1 to TRBJ1-2; TRBD1 might be the D (5 bases). Germline CDR1 is MGHDK and CDR2 is SYGVNS. The CDR3 runs to 14 residues. V dropped 0 bases and J dropped 4 bases, with 9 bases sitting between them.

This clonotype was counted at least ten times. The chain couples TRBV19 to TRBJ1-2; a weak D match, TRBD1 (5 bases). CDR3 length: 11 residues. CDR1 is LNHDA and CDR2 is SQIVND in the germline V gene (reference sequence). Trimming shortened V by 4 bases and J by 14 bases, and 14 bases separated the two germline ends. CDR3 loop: CASSSGRGETF. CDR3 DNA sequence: TGTGCCAGTAGTAGCGGTAGGGGCGAAACCTTC.

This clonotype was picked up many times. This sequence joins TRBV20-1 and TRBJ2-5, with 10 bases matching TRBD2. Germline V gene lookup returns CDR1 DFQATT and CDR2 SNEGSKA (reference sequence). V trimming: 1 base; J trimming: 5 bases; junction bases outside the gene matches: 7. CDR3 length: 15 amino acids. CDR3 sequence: CSARGASGRRETQYF. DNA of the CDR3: TGCAGTGCTAGAGGGGCTAGCGGGAGAAGGGAGACCCAGTACTTC.

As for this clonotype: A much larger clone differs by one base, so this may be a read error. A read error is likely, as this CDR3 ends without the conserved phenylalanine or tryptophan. CDR3 amino acids: CAWSVGGYNEQFS. Written as DNA, the CDR3 is TGTGCCTGGAGTGTAGGCGGGTACAATGAGCAGTTCTCC. The chain is built from TRBV30 and TRBJ2-1, with D possibly matching TRBD2 (5 bases). This CDR3 region has 13 residues. The ends were cut back, 0 bases at V and 4 bases at J, with 7 bases in the middle. Germline CDR1 and CDR2: GTSNPN and SVGIG (reference sequence).

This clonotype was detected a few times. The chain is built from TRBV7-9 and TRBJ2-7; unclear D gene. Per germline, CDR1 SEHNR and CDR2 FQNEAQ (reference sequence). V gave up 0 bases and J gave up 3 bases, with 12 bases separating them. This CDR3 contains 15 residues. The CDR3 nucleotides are TGTGCCAGCAGCTTAGCGGGCGGATCTGGCTACGAGCAGTACTTC. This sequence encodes CASSLAGGSGYEQYF.

CDR3 protein: CASSRGLAGYEQYF. In nucleotides, the CDR3 is TGTGCCAGCAGTCGTGGACTAGCGGGGTACGAGCAGTACTTC. The V and J genes are TRBV12-3 or TRBV12-4 and TRBJ2-7, with TRBD2 matching over 12 bases. V was pared by 5 bases and J by 4 bases, with 3 bases of the junction left unmatched. The CDR3 length is 14 residues.

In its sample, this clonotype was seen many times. The CDR3: CASSRDRESYEQYF. In DNA form, the CDR3 reads TGTGCCAGTAGTCGGGACAGGGAATCCTACGAGCAGTACTTC. V gene TRBV19 combines with J gene TRBJ2-7; 9 positions agree with TRBD1. Germline assignment: CDR1 LNHDA and CDR2 SQIVND (reference sequence). The V segment lost 5 bases and the J segment 1 base; nucleotides outside the gene matches: 3. This CDR3 has 14 amino acids.

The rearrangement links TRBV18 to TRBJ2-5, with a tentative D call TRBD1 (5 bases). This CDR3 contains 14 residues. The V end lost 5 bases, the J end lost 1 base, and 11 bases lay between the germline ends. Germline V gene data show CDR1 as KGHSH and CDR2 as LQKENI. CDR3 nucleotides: TGTGCCAGCTCAAAAGACACAGGCCAAGAGACCCAGTACTTC. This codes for CASSKDTGQETQYF.

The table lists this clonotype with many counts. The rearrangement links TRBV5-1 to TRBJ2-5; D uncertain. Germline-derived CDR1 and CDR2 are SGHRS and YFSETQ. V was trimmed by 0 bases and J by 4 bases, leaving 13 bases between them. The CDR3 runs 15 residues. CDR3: CASSLGGQSRETQYF. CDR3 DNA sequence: TGCGCCAGCAGCTTGGGTGGGCAGTCAAGAGAGACCCAGTACTTC.

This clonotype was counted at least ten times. CDR3 loop: CSAEGPAVTYEQYF. The DNA of the CDR3 is TGCAGTGCAGAGGGACCGGCGGTTACCTACGAGCAGTACTTC. The genes are TRBV20-1 and TRBJ2-7, with D perhaps being TRBD1 or TRBD2 (5 bases each). V lost 6 bases, J lost 2 bases, and 17 bases lay in between. Germline V CDR1 and CDR2: DFQATT, SNEGSKA (reference sequence). The CDR3 is made up of 14 amino acids.

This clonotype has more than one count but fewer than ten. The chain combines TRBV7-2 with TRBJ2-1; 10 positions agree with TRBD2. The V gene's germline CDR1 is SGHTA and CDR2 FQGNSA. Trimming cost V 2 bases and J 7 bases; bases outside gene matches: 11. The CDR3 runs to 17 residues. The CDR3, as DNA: TGTGCCAGCAGCTTAATAGCGGGAGGAGTATTCGGAAATGAGCAGTTCTTC. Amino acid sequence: CASSLIAGGVFGNEQFF. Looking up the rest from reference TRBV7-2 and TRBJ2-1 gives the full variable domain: GAGVSQSPSNKVTEKGKDVELRCDPISGHTALYWYRQSLGQGLEFLIYFQGNSAPDKSGLPSDRFSAERTGGSVSTLTIQRTQQEDSAVYLCASSLIAGGVFGNEQFFGPGTRLTVL.

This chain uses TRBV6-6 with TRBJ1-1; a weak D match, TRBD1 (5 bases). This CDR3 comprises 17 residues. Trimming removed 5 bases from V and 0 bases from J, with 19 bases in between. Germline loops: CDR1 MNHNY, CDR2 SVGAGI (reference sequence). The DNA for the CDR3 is TGTGCCAGCAGTCAATCCGGGACGGTCCTCATGAACACTGAAGCTTTCTTT. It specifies CASSQSGTVLMNTEAFF.

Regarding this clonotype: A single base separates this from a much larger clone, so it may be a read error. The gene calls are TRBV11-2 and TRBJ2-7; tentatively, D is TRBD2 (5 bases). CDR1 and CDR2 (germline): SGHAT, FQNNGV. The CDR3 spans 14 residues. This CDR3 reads CTSSLPGVLYEQYF. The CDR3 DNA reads TGTACCAGCAGCTTACCCGGGGTCCTATACGAGCAGTACTTC.

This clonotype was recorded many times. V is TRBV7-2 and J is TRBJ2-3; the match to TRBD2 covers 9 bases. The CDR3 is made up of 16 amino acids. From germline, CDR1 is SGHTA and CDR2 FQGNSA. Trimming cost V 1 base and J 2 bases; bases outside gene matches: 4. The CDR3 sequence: CASSLVASGDTDTQYF. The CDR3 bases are TGTGCCAGCAGCTTAGTGGCTAGCGGGGACACAGATACGCAGTATTTT.

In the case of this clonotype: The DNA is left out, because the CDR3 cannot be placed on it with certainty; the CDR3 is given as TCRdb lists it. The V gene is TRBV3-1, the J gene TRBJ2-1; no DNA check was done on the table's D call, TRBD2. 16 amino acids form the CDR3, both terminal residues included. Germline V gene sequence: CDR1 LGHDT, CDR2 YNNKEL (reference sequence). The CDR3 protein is CASSRVAGGAYNERFF.

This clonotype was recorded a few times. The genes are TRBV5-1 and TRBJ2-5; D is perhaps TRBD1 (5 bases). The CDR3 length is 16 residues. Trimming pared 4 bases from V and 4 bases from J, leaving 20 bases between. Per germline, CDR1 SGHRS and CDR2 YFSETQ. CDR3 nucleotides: TGCGCCAGCAGCGAGGTAGGGGCGGTACCGTCAGAGACCCAGTACTTC. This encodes CASSEVGAVPSETQYF.

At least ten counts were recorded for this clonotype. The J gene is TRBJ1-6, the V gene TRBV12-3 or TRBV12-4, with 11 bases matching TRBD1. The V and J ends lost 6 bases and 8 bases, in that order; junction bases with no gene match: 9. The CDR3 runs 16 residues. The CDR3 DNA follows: TGTGCCAGCAGACCAACCCGGGACAGGGGGTATTCACCCCTCCACTTT. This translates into CASRPTRDRGYSPLHF.

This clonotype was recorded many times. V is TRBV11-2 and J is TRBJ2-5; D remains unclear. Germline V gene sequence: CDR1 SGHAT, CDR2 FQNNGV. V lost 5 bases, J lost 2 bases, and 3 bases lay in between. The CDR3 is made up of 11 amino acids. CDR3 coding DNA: TGTGCCAGCAGCGAACAAGAGACCCAGTACTTC. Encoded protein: CASSEQETQYF.

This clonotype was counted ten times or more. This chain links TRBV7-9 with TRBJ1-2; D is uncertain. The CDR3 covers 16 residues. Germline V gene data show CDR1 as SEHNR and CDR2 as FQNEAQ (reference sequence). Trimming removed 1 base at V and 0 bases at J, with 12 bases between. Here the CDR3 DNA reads TGTGCCAGCAGCTTAGAGTTGCAGGCCTCTAACTATGGCTACACCTTC. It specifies CASSLELQASNYGYTF. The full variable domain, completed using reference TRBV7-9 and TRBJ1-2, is DTGVSQNPRHKITKRGQNVTFRCDPISEHNRLYWYRQTLGQGPEFLTYFQNEAQLEKSRLLSDRFSAERPKGSFSTLEIQRTEQGDSAMYLCASSLELQASNYGYTFGSGTRLTVV.

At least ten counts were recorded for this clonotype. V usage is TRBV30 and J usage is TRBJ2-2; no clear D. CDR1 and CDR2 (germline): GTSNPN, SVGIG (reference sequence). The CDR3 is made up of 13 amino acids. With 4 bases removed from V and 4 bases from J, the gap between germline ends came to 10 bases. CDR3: CAWIPRGTGELFF. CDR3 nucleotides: TGTGCCTGGATCCCAAGAGGCACCGGGGAGCTGTTTTTT.

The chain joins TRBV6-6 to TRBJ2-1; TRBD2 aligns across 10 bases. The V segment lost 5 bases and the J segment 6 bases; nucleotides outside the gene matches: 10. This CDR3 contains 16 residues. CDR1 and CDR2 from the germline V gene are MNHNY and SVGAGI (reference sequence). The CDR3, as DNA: TGTGCCAGCAGTGCTCTCGCACTAGCGGGAACCAATGAGCAGTTCTTC. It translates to CASSALALAGTNEQFF.